Below are 6 T cell receptor beta chains sequenced from a single sample in a study of T cells in Graves' hyperthyroidism and ophthalmopathy. Amplified TCR beta CDR3 regions came from RNA transcripts. Initially, a first-round RT-PCR of the TCR CDR3 employed the HTBI primer set. A single record per CDR3 protein comes from TCRdb applying MiXCR to the multiplex PCR reads. In the table there are fewer than 700,000 distinct CDR3 sequences, under 20% of which are singletons. The sequenced sample consisted of blood. These receptors were obtained from a woman between 18 and 30 years old with Graves' ophthalmopathy.

The chain is built from TRBV7-2 and TRBJ2-2, with 11 bases identical to TRBD1. The CDR3 contains 15 residues. CDR1 and CDR2 from the germline V gene are SGHTA and FQGNSA. V gave up 4 bases and J gave up 4 bases; unmatched junction bases: 2. CDR3 protein: CASSSGTGGTGELFF. DNA of the CDR3: TGTGCCAGCAGCTCCGGGACAGGGGGCACCGGGGAGCTGTTTTTT.

V and J are TRBV7-9 and TRBJ2-3; 8 bases are a match to TRBD2. Germline V gene data show CDR1 as SEHNR and CDR2 as FQNEAQ (reference sequence). Losses at the gene ends were 4 bases for V and 2 bases for J; bases not matched to a gene: 8. The CDR3 spans 16 residues. DNA for the CDR3: TGTGCCAGCAGCTCGGGAGGGCGGGGGGCCACAGATACGCAGTATTTT. Translation gives CASSSGGRGATDTQYF.

The rearrangement links TRBV14 to TRBJ2-3; TRBD1 agrees at 8 bases. The CDR3 covers 14 residues. J gave up 6 bases and V 5 bases, and 7 bases lay outside the gene matches. Germline lookup yields CDR1 SGHDN and CDR2 FVKESK. In DNA, the CDR3 is TGTGCCAGCAGCTCTTCCAGGGGGCCGGATACGCAGTATTTT. Translating it yields CASSSSRGPDTQYF. The variable domain in full, completed from reference TRBV14 and TRBJ2-3, reads EAGVTQFPSHSVIEKGQTVTLRCDPISGHDNLYWYRRVMGKEIKFLLHFVKESKQDESGMPNNRFLAERTGGTYSTLKVQPAELEDSGVYFCASSSSRGPDTQYFGPGTRLTVL.

This clonotype was detected a few times. The V and J genes are TRBV28 and TRBJ1-2; a possible D gene is TRBD1 (5 bases). V was shortened by 2 bases and J by 4 bases, with 17 bases between the two germline ends. From germline, CDR1 is MDHEN and CDR2 SYDVKM. The CDR3 runs to 16 residues. The CDR3 spells CASSLDTGHRLYGYTF. The CDR3 DNA sequence: TGTGCCAGCAGTTTAGACACAGGCCACCGACTCTATGGCTACACCTTC.

This clonotype was counted many times. The CDR3 DNA reads TGTGCCACCCGAGCTGACGGGGGTAACTACGAGCAGTACTTC. It yields the protein CATRADGGNYEQYF. The chain uses TRBV11-3 and TRBJ2-7; tentative D call: TRBD2 (6 bases). The CDR3 consists of 14 residues. Trimming shortened V by 10 bases and J by 3 bases, and 19 bases separated the two germline ends. Germline CDR1 is SGHNT and CDR2 is YENEEA.

In this sample, this clonotype turned up many times. V gene TRBV3-1 combines with J gene TRBJ1-1; TRBD1 is a possible D gene (5 bases). Trimming left V 1 base short and J 0 bases short, with 6 bases between. Germline lookup yields CDR1 LGHDT and CDR2 YNNKEL (reference sequence). CDR3 length equals 14 residues. CDR3 region: CASSQAGLNTEAFF. As DNA, the CDR3 is TGTGCCAGCAGCCAAGCAGGGCTGAACACTGAAGCTTTCTTT.